The 22 T cell receptor beta chains presented below share a single source sample, sequenced in a study of blood T cell repertoires in COVID-19. The data were produced by immunoSEQ multiplex PCR, yet TCRdb's version contains in-frame clones alone and is incomplete. The sample lists approximately 170,000 clones, less than 85% occurring once. The sample comprised peripheral blood. These receptors were collected from a woman older than 75 with acute or convalescent COVID-19.

This clone appeared once. The J gene is TRBJ2-1, the V gene TRBV7-3, with 9 nucleotides matching TRBD1. V trimming: 5 bases; J trimming: 0 bases; junction bases outside the gene matches: 5. The CDR3 consists of 16 residues. Germline-derived CDR1 and CDR2 are SGHTA and FQGTGA. This chain's CDR3 is CASSRQQGASYNEQFF. The CDR3 coding sequence is TGTGCCAGCAGCCGACAACAGGGGGCCTCCTACAATGAGCAGTTCTTC.

The chain joins TRBV11-2 to TRBJ1-4; a possible D gene is TRBD1 (5 bases). Germline V lookup: CDR1 SGHAT, CDR2 FQNNGV. V lost 2 bases and J lost 6, with 10 bases in between. The CDR3 has 14 amino acids. CDR3 residues: CASSLWGGDEKLFF. CDR3 in DNA: TGTGCCAGCAGCTTATGGGGAGGGGATGAAAAACTGTTTTTT. Full variable domain (missing parts from reference TRBV11-2 and TRBJ1-4): EAGVAQSPRYKIIEKRQSVAFWCNPISGHATLYWYQQILGQGPKLLIQFQNNGVVDDSQLPKDRFSAERLKGVDSTLKIQPAKLEDSAVYLCASSLWGGDEKLFFGSGTQLSVL.

This chain joins TRBV19 and TRBJ2-7, with TRBD2 matching 8 bases. After removal of 9 bases from V and 3 bases from J, the junction contained 10 bases not matched to a gene. This CDR3 is 14 amino acids long. CDR1 is LNHDA and CDR2 is SQIVND in the germline V gene (reference sequence). The CDR3 sequence is CASSFGGGNYEQYF. CDR3 in DNA: TGTGCCAGCAGTTTCGGCGGGGGGAACTACGAGCAGTACTTC.

As regards this clone: At one of its ends the junction is not consistent with the germline gene, which may arise from a read error. CDR3 loop: CASSLYSSGRPQYF. Here the CDR3 DNA reads TGTGCCAGCAGCTTATACTCTAGCGGGAGGCCCCAGTACTTC. This chain uses TRBV28 with TRBJ2-5; 11 nucleotides line up with TRBD2. Germline V gene data show CDR1 as MDHEN and CDR2 as SYDVKM. This CDR3 comprises 14 residues.

The CDR3 region is CASSDQKNTEAFF. CDR3 DNA: TGTGCCAGCAGTGATCAGAAGAACACTGAAGCTTTCTTT. The genes are TRBV2 and TRBJ1-1, with D unclear. V lost 3 bases and J lost 1, with 6 bases in between. This CDR3 region has 13 residues. Germline V lookup: CDR1 SNHLY, CDR2 FYNNEI.

This rearrangement joins TRBV28 to TRBJ1-5; 9 bases are shared with TRBD1. J was trimmed by 1 base and V by 7 bases; bases with no gene match: 5. Germline CDR1 is MDHEN and CDR2 is SYDVKM. The CDR3 sequence is 15 residues long. CDR3 region: CASITGQGSNQPQHF. CDR3 in DNA: TGTGCCAGCATCACGGGACAGGGAAGCAATCAGCCCCAGCATTTT.

The rearrangement links TRBV28 to TRBJ1-3; D might be TRBD1 (6 bases). From germline, CDR1 is MDHEN and CDR2 SYDVKM. This CDR3 region has 19 residues. Trimming shortened V by 3 bases and J by 0 bases, and 21 bases separated the two germline ends. The CDR3, as DNA: TGTGCCAGCAGTTTCTCAACAGGGCCGGGCCAAAACTCTGGAAACACCATATATTTT. It specifies CASSFSTGPGQNSGNTIYF.

The chain links TRBV9 to TRBJ2-2, with TRBD2 identical over 8 bases. CDR3 length equals 16 residues. V trimming: 0 bases; J trimming: 2 bases; junction bases outside the gene matches: 3. The germline V gene encodes CDR1 SGDLS and CDR2 YYNGEE. The CDR3 loop reads CASSVVTSGNTGELFF. CDR3 DNA: TGTGCCAGCAGCGTAGTCACTAGCGGAAACACCGGGGAGCTGTTTTTT.

This clone has only a few counts. The rearrangement uses TRBV19 and TRBJ1-5, with D possibly matching TRBD1 (6 bases). The CDR3 is made up of 13 amino acids. V lost 6 bases and J lost 6, with 12 bases in between. Looked up from germline, CDR1 is LNHDA and CDR2 is SQIVND (reference sequence). CDR3 in DNA: TGTGCCAGTAGCTCAGGGGCCCGTCAGCCCCAGCATTTT. Translated, it gives CASSSGARQPQHF.

V gene TRBV10-1 combines with J gene TRBJ2-3; D is unresolved. The V and J ends lost 6 bases and 6 bases respectively, with 22 bases between them. The CDR3 is 16 amino acids. Germline CDR1 WNHNN, CDR2 SYGVQD (reference sequence). CDR3 region: CASSDFIGEVVDTQYF. As DNA, the CDR3 is TGCGCCAGCAGCGACTTCATTGGAGAGGTGGTCGATACGCAGTATTTT.

The V and J genes are TRBV12-3 or TRBV12-4 and TRBJ2-7; D may be TRBD1 (5 bases). Trimming shortened V by 3 bases and J by 2 bases, and 8 bases separated the two germline ends. The CDR3 is 13 residues long. CDR3 sequence (DNA): TGTGCCAGCAGTTTGGACACCGCCTACGAGCAGTACTTC. Protein sequence: CASSLDTAYEQYF.

The chain carries TRBV9 and TRBJ2-7; 10 positions agree with TRBD2. Germline V gene data show CDR1 as SGDLS and CDR2 as YYNGEE. The trim removed 0 bases at V and 3 bases at J, leaving 3 bases unmatched. The CDR3 has 15 residues. This CDR3 is CASSVDPSGSYEQYF. The CDR3, as DNA: TGTGCCAGCAGCGTAGATCCTAGCGGGAGCTACGAGCAGTACTTC.

CDR3 amino acids: CASSYDPGLRTNEQFF. Written as DNA, the CDR3 is TGTGCCAGCAGCTACGATCCGGGACTTCGAACCAATGAGCAGTTCTTC. This rearrangement joins TRBV7-9 to TRBJ2-1, with D possibly matching TRBD2 (6 bases). Deletions cut 4 bases from V and 6 bases from J, with 19 bases between. The CDR3 covers 16 residues. The germline gives CDR1 SEHNR, CDR2 FQNEAQ (reference sequence).

This clone showed up just a few times. This sequence joins TRBV5-1 and TRBJ2-3, with a weak D call TRBD1 (6 bases). The CDR3 covers 14 residues. CDR1 and CDR2 (germline): SGHRS, YFSETQ. The V end was cut by 4 bases, the J end by 4 bases, with 13 bases between. The CDR3 DNA follows: TGCGCCAGCAGCGGAGGACAGCACTCAGATACGCAGTATTTT. This translates into CASSGGQHSDTQYF.

This clone has just a few counts. Other DNA sequences in this specimen translate into the identical CDR3. The V call is TRBV25-1, the J call TRBJ2-3, with D maybe TRBD2 (5 bases). Trimming removed 3 bases from V and 0 bases from J, with 7 bases in between. Germline V gene data show CDR1 as MGHDK and CDR2 as SYGVNS. The CDR3 is 14 amino acids. CDR3 DNA sequence: TGTGCCAGCAGTGATCCGGGAAGCACAGATACGCAGTATTTT. It yields the protein CASSDPGSTDTQYF.

In this sample, this clone turned up a few times. V is TRBV6-5 and J is TRBJ2-2, with 7 bases matching TRBD1. The CDR3 is 15 residues long. Looked up from germline, CDR1 is MNHEY and CDR2 is SVGAGI. V shed 6 bases, J shed 1 base, and the junction held 5 bases outside the gene matches. The CDR3 sequence: CASSETGWNTGELFF. In DNA, the CDR3 is TGTGCCAGCAGCGAGACAGGGTGGAACACCGGGGAGCTGTTTTTT.

This clone has just a few counts. This chain uses TRBV11-2 with TRBJ2-7; TRBD2 matches at 7 bases. V lost 1 base and J lost 4; bases outside the gene matches: 7. Germline V gives CDR1 SGHAT, CDR2 FQNNGV. This CDR3 is 15 amino acids long. The CDR3 DNA is TGTGCCAGCAGCTTAGCCAGGGAGGGGCTTTACGAGCAGTACTTC. Translation: CASSLAREGLYEQYF. Based on the CDR3 plus reference TRBV11-2 and TRBJ2-7, the full variable domain is EAGVAQSPRYKIIEKRQSVAFWCNPISGHATLYWYQQILGQGPKLLIQFQNNGVVDDSQLPKDRFSAERLKGVDSTLKIQPAKLEDSAVYLCASSLAREGLYEQYFGPGTRLTVT.

The rearrangement uses TRBV9 and TRBJ2-6; 9 nucleotides match TRBD1. CDR1 and CDR2 (germline): SGDLS, YYNGEE. V trimming: 2 bases; J trimming: 0 bases; junction bases outside the gene matches: 15. This CDR3 has 21 residues. CDR3 nucleotides: TGTGCCAGCAGCGTTCCACGTCAGGGACAGGGTAGTGGCTCTGGGGCCAACGTCCTGACTTTC. Encoded protein: CASSVPRQGQGSGSGANVLTF.

The chain couples TRBV7-8 to TRBJ2-5, with D possibly TRBD2 on 5 matching bases. The V gene lost 1 base and the J gene lost 0 bases, with 12 bases spanning the gap. This CDR3 has 16 amino acids. Germline V lookup: CDR1 SGHVS, CDR2 FQNEAQ. The CDR3: CASSLERAANQETQYF. The DNA of the CDR3 is TGTGCCAGCAGCTTAGAGAGGGCAGCGAACCAAGAGACCCAGTACTTC.

The DNA of the CDR3 is TGTGCCAGCATTGCGGGTGACACTGAAGCTTTCTTT. Translated, it gives CASIAGDTEAFF. The chain uses TRBV2 and TRBJ1-1; D ambiguous. V gave up 7 bases and J gave up 3 bases, with 9 bases separating them. The CDR3 runs to 12 residues. Germline CDR1 and CDR2: SNHLY and FYNNEI.

This clone was detected once. The V and J genes are TRBV5-4 and TRBJ1-6; TRBD1 agrees at 9 bases. Germline V gene sequence: CDR1 SGHNT, CDR2 YYREEE (reference sequence). This CDR3 comprises 17 residues. The V segment lost 1 base and the J segment 7 bases; nucleotides outside the gene matches: 9. DNA for the CDR3: TGTGCCAGCAGCTTGTACCCGGGACAGGGAAAAAATTCACCCCTCCACTTT. Protein: CASSLYPGQGKNSPLHF. Variable domain in full (rest from reference TRBV5-4 and TRBJ1-6): ETGVTQSPTHLIKTRGQQVTLRCSSQSGHNTVSWYQQALGQGPQFIFQYYREEENGRGNFPPRFSGLQFPNYSSELNVNALELDDSALYLCASSLYPGQGKNSPLHFGNGTRLTVT.

This chain joins TRBV28 and TRBJ1-2; D is ambiguous. The CDR3 has 11 residues. Per germline, CDR1 MDHEN and CDR2 SYDVKM. V gave up 6 bases and J gave up 3 bases, with 5 bases separating them. CDR3 amino acids: CASSPDYGYTF. The CDR3 nucleotides read TGTGCCAGCAGCCCGGACTATGGCTACACCTTC.